This T cell receptor (beta chain) was recorded in a study of response to subunit inactivated influenza vaccine. TCRdb itself ran the RT-PCR reads through MiXCR, one entry per CDR3 protein. The sample contains about 480,000 distinct CDR3 sequences, 25% of which appear only once. Points from the study as a whole: The authors put forward the suggestion that each seasonal influenza vaccination may bring in only a limited number of new T cells.

This CDR3 spans 13 amino acids. Germline lookup yields CDR1 KGHSH and CDR2 LQKENI. With respect to this clonotype: As yet, its antigen is unknown. An end of the junction differs from the germline gene, which may be a read error.

The chain has TRBV18 and TRBJ2-4; 11 bases fit TRBD2. The clonotype was recovered from a man aged 50 or older who received an inactivated influenza vaccine. The sequenced sample was CD4+ T cells sorted from PBMCs, obtained approximately 5 days after vaccination. The CDR3 here is CASSPLAGGATDF. CDR3 DNA: TGTGCCAGCTCACCCTTAGCGGGAGGGGCCACGGACTTC.